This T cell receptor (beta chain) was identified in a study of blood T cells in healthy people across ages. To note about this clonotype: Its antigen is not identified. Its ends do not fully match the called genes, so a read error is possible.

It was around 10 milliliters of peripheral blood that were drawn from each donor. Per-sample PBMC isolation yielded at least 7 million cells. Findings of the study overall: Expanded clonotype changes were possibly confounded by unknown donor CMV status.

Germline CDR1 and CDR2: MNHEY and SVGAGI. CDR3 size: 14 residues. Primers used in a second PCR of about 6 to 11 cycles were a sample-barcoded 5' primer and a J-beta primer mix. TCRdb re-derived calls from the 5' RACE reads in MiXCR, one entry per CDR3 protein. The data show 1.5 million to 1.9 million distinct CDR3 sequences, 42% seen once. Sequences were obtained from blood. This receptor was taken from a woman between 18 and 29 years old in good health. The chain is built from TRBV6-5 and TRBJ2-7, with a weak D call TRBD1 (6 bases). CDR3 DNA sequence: TGTGCCTGCAGTTACGTGGGACAAGCCTACGAGCAGTACTTC. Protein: CACSYVGQAYEQYF.